Listed below are T cell receptor beta chains from one sample, sequenced in a study of cytomegalovirus exposure and HLA in healthy donors. TCRdb keeps only in-frame clones here, not all; method: immunoSEQ multiplex PCR. The sample has 100,000 to 150,000 clones; about 78% are singletons. Source material: PBMCs. The receptor set was obtained from a human donor in good health. CDR3s include the opening cysteine and the closing phenylalanine or tryptophan. Clone size, where shown, is once, few, many, or a class for clones that have expanded.

j_call | v_call | clone_size | cdr3_aa
TRBJ2-5 | TRBV18 | - | CASSPWDTAPQETQYF
TRBJ1-3 | TRBV30 | - | CAWSGGNTIYF
TRBJ2-1 | TRBV14 | once | CASSPLAGFDNEQFF
TRBJ2-7 | TRBV4-2 | - | CASSPEGAGYEQYF
TRBJ2-1 | TRBV5-1 | once | CASSLRAGRASYNEQFF
TRBJ2-3 | TRBV29-1 | - | CSGALRGRGDTQYF
TRBJ2-7 | TRBV11-3 | few | CASSSETGGEQYF
TRBJ2-2 | TRBV1 | - | CTSSLSEREKTGELFF
TRBJ1-3 | TRBV5-6 | - | CASSLSGGARRNTIYF
TRBJ1-1 | TRBV27 | - | CASQTGLMNTEAFF
TRBJ2-2 | TRBV18 | - | CASSPALGADGELFF
TRBJ2-5 | TRBV4-1 | - | CASSQDPPGGVQETQYF
TRBJ2-1 | TRBV29-1 | few | CSVWGGYGGNEQFF
TRBJ1-5 | TRBV7-8 | - | CASSRGQPDSNQPQHF
TRBJ2-5 | TRBV5-6 | once | CASSLLGGSEETQYF
TRBJ1-2 | TRBV6-1 | few | CASRGQGAGNYGYTF
TRBJ1-1 | TRBV4-2 | few | CASSQGQVNTEAFF
TRBJ2-1 | TRBV7-9 | - | CASRPTSGSSYNEQFF
TRBJ2-1 | TRBV20-1 | once | CSARQRNEQFF
TRBJ2-2 | TRBV6-1 | - | CASKGTLGTGELFF
TRBJ1-2 | TRBV6-6 | - | CASSYSLYGYTF
TRBJ1-4 | TRBV16 | - | CASSQSRGPGGGEKLFF
TRBJ2-2 | TRBV7-2 | - | CASSWGLAGGLNTGELFF
TRBJ2-6 | TRBV7-2 | - | CASSPHRGQGANVLTF
TRBJ2-7 | TRBV11-3 | once | CASSQTRAEQYF
TRBJ1-5 | TRBV10-3 | - | CAVGQGANQPQHF
TRBJ2-5 | TRBV19 | - | CASSTQGQWVGETQYF
TRBJ2-2 | TRBV19 | - | CASTVGVSTGELFF
TRBJ2-1 | TRBV28 | once | CASSSRRAGNEQFF
TRBJ1-2 | TRBV5-4 | - | CASSSDRIYGYTF
TRBJ1-2 | TRBV19 | - | CASSISVGARWSGYTF
TRBJ2-3 | TRBV7-9 | - | CSTEGTDTQYF
TRBJ2-1 | TRBV28 | once | CASSSPGLAETNEQFF
TRBJ2-1 | TRBV5-4 | - | CASSLGGQGAVEQFF
TRBJ2-7 | TRBV19 | - | CASSLGGTYEQYF
TRBJ1-5 | TRBV9 | few | CASSLGLGNQPQHF
TRBJ1-2 | TRBV15 | few | CATSREGGVYGYTF
TRBJ1-2 | TRBV4-3 | - | CASSQDSGARGYTF
TRBJ2-3 | TRBV4-3 | - | CASSRNAGRSTDTQYF
TRBJ2-3 | TRBV27 | - | CASSPRVSSTDTQYF
TRBJ2-1 | TRBV9 | - | CASSLSGTALNEQFF
TRBJ2-1 | TRBV5-1 | - | CASSLGGTGIHNEQFF
TRBJ1-6 | TRBV7-8 | once | CASSRDTNSPLHF
TRBJ1-1 | TRBV28 | - | CASSLKPRPGTKNTEAFF
TRBJ1-1 | TRBV2 | few | CASSGQLNTEAFF
TRBJ2-3 | TRBV6-1 | - | CASSERGQGIGSDTQYF
TRBJ2-7 | TRBV7-2 | few | CASSLNQGNYEQYF
TRBJ1-5 | TRBV5-4 | - | CASSRAGGSQPQHF
TRBJ2-7 | TRBV15 | once | CATSREIMSGGYEQYF